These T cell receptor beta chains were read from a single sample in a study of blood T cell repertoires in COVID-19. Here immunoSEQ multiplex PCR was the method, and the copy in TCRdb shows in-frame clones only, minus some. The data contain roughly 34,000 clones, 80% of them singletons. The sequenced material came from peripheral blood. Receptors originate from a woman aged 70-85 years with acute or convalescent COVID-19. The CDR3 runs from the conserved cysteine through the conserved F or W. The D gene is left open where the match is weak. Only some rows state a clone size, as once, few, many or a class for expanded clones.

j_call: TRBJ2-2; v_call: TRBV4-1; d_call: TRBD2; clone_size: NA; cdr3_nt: TGCGCCAGCAGCCGTAACCCGACTAGCGGGGGACGTGCGAACACCGGGGAGCTGTTTTTT; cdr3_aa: CASSRNPTSGGRANTGELFF
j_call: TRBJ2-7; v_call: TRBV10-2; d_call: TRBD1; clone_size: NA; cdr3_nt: TGCGCCACTTCTGACAGGGGCGAGCAGTACTTC; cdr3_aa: CATSDRGEQYF
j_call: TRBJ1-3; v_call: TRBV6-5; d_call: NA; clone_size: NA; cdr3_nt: TGTGCCAGCAGCAGGGTACCCTCTGGAAACACCATATATTTT; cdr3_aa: CASSRVPSGNTIYF
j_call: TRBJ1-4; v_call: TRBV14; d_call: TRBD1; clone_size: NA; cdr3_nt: TGTGCCAGCAGCTTAAGGCGGACAGGGGGCGTTAATGAAAAACTGTTTTTT; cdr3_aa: CASSLRRTGGVNEKLFF
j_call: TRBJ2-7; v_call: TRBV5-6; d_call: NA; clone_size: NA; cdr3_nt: TGTGCCAGCAGCTTGGGGCAGGGACATTCCTACGAGCAGTACTTC; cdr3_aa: CASSLGQGHSYEQYF
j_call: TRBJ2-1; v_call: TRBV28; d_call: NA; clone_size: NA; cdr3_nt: TGTGCCAGCAGTTATTCCCCCGGGGGACTTAGAGGGGCTTACAATGAGCAGTTCTTC; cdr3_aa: CASSYSPGGLRGAYNEQFF
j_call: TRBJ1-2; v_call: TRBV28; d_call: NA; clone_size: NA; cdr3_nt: TGTGCCAGCATCCCAACTGGGAGAGCTAACTATGGCTACACCTTC; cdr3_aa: CASIPTGRANYGYTF
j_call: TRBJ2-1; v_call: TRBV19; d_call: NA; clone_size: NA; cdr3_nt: TGTGCCAGTAGTCGGCGGCTGAACAATGAGCAGTTCTTC; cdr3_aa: CASSRRLNNEQFF
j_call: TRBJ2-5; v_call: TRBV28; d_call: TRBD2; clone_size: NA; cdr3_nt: TGTGCCAGCAGCCCCGGGACTAGTATATTGGAGACCCAGTACTTC; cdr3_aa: CASSPGTSILETQYF
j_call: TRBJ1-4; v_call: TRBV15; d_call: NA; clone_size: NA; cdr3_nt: TGTGCCACCAGCAGACCGACAGGCCCCACCGTGGAAAAACTGTTTTTT; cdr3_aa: CATSRPTGPTVEKLFF
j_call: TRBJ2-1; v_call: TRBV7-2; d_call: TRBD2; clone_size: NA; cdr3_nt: TGTGCCAGCAGCTCCCCCCCTAGCGGGGGGAGCTCCTACAATGAGCAGTTCTTC; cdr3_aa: CASSSPPSGGSSYNEQFF
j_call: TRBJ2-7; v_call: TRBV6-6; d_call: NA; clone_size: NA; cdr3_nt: TGTGCCAGCAGTTACTCAGTAGCCTACGAGCAGTACTTC; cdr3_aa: CASSYSVAYEQYF
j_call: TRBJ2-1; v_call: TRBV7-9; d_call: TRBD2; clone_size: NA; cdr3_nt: TGTGCCAGCAGCCCACTTTGGACTAGCGGGAACAGTGAGCAGTTCTTC; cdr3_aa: CASSPLWTSGNSEQFF
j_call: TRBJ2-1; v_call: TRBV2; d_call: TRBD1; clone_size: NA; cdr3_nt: TGTGCCAGCAGTCCTCAGGGGGCCTCCTACAATGAGCAGTTCTTC; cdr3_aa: CASSPQGASYNEQFF
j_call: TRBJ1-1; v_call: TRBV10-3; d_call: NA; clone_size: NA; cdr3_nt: TGTGCCATCACCCCGACAGCTAACACTGAAGCTTTCTTT; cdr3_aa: CAITPTANTEAFF
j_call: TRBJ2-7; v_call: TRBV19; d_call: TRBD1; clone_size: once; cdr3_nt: TGTGCCAGTGGACAGGGGTACGAGCAGTACTTC; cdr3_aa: CASGQGYEQYF
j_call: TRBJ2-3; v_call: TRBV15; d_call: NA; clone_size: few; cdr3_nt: TGTGCCACCAGCAGAAAGACAGCCCCAGATACGCAGTATTTT; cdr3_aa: CATSRKTAPDTQYF
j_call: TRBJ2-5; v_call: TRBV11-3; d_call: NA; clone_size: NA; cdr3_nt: TGTGCCAGCAGCCGACAGGACCAAGAGACCCAGTACTTC; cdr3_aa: CASSRQDQETQYF
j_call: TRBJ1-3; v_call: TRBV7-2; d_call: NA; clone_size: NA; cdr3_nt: TGTGCCAGCAGCCCTCCTCTTACTGGAAACACCATATATTTT; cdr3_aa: CASSPPLTGNTIYF
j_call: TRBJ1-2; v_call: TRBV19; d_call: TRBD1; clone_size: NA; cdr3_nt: TGTGCCAGTAGTATTGGCGCCGACAGGGCTGGCTACACCTTC; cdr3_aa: CASSIGADRAGYTF
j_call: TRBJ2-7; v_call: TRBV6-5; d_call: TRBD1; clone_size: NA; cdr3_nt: TGTGCCAGCAAGGGACAGGGTTCCTACGAGCAGTACTTC; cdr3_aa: CASKGQGSYEQYF
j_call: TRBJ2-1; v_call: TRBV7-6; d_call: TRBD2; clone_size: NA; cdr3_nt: TGTGCCAGCAGCTTAGGGCTAGCGGGGGATTATGAGCAGTTCTTC; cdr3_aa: CASSLGLAGDYEQFF
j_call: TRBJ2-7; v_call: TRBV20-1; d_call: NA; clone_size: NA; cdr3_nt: TGCAGTGCTAAAGGGGGCTACGAGCAGTACTTC; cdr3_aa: CSAKGGYEQYF
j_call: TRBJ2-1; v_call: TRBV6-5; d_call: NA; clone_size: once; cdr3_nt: TGTGCCAGCAGTACAGGCGGAAGCTCCTACAATGAGCAGTTCTTC; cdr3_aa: CASSTGGSSYNEQFF
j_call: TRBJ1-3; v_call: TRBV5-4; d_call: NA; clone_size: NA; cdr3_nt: TGTGCCAGCAGCTTGGGTACAGGGAATGGAAACACCATATATTTT; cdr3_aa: CASSLGTGNGNTIYF
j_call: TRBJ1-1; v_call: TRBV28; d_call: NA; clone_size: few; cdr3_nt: TGTGCCAGCAGTCCGACCGCGATCAGAGGTGAAGCTTTCTTT; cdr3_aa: CASSPTAIRGEAFF
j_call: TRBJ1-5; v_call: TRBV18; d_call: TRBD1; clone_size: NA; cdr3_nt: TGTGCCAGCTCACCGGGGACAGATACTAGCAATCAGCCCCAGCATTTT; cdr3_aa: CASSPGTDTSNQPQHF
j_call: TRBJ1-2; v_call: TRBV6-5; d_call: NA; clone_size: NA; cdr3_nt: TGTGCCAGCTCGCGGGGCCCAGGGAGCATGAAAGGCTACACCTTC; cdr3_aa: CASSRGPGSMKGYTF
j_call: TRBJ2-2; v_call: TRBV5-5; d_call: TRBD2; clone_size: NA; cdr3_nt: TGTGCCAGCAGCCTCCCTACTAGCGGGGGGCCTGTCGGGGAGCTGTTTTTT; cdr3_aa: CASSLPTSGGPVGELFF
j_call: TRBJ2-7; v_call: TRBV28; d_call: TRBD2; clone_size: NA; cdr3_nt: TGTGCCAGCAGTTTCGGGGGGATCTCCTACGAGCAGTACTTC; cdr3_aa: CASSFGGISYEQYF
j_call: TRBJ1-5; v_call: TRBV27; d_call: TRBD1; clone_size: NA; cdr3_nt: TGTGCCAGCAGTCCCGGGACAGGCCAGTTGCGGCCCCAGCATTTT; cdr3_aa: CASSPGTGQLRPQHF
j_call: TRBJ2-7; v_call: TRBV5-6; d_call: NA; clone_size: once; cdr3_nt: TGTGCCAGCAGCCTGGGTTCAGGTAGGAACTCCTACGAGCAGTACTTC; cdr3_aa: CASSLGSGRNSYEQYF
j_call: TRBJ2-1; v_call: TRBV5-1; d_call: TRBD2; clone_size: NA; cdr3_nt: TGCGCCAGCAGCTTCGGGACTAGCGGGAACAGTGAGCAGTTCTTC; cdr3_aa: CASSFGTSGNSEQFF
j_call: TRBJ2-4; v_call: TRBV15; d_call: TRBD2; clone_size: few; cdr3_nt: TGTGCCACCAGCAGAACCCGGGACTATGGAACCATTCAGTACTTC; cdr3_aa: CATSRTRDYGTIQYF
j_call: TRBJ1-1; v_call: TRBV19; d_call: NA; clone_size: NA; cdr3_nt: TGTGCCAGTAGTATACCGGGGATGAACACTGAAGCTTTCTTT; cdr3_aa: CASSIPGMNTEAFF
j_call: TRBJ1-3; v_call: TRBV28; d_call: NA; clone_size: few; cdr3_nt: TGTGCCAGCAGTTTACCCAGGGTTAGGGACACCATATATTTT; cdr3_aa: CASSLPRVRDTIYF
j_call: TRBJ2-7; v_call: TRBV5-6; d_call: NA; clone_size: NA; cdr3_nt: TGTGCCAGCAGCTTGTCGAGATGGGCAACCTACGAGCAGTACTTC; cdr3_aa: CASSLSRWATYEQYF
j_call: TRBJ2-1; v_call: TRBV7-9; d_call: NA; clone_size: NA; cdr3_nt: TGTGCCAGCAGCTTAGAGGGTAGGGGGGGTTTCTTC; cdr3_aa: CASSLEGRGGFF
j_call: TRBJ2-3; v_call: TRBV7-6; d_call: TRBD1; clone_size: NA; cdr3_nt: TGTGCCAGCAGCTTATTCGGGACAGGGCTCACAGATACGCAGTATTTT; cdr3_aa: CASSLFGTGLTDTQYF